This T cell receptor beta chain was captured by sequencing in a study of beta chain features in type 1 diabetes. One heparinised draw of blood, averaging about 120 mL, came from each donor. Overall study findings and caveats: In type 1 diabetes patients, VDJ junctions had fewer insertions; deletions at these junctions were more frequent.

V was clipped by 5 bases and J by 4 bases; unmatched bases: 8. Germline V CDR1 and CDR2: SGHVS, FNYEAQ. CDR3 size: 16 residues. Every bit of the isolated RNA underwent reverse transcription, so sequencing read expressed TCRB transcripts. TCRdb keeps only in-frame clones here, not all; method: immunoSEQ multiplex PCR. The sample has more than 130,000 clones, about 7% seen once. Points on this clone: What it binds is unknown.

The chain uses TRBV7-6 and TRBJ2-1, with 10 nucleotides matching TRBD2. The TCR comes from a woman aged 25 to 39 in good health. Sequencing was performed on central memory CD4+ T cells from blood. The CDR3 coding sequence is TGTGCCAGCAGCGCTCTAGCGGGAGAGGTGTACAATGAGCAGTTCTTC. Translation: CASSALAGEVYNEQFF. Full variable domain (outside the CDR3, taken from reference TRBV7-6 and TRBJ2-1): GAGVSQSPRYKVTKRGQDVALRCDPISGHVSLYWYRQALGQGPEFLTYFNYEAQQDKSGLPNDRFSAERPEGSISTLTIQRTEQRDSAMYRCASSALAGEVYNEQFFGPGTRLTVL.